A single sample is the source of the 23 T cell receptor beta chains below, sequenced in a study of CD8 T cell repertoires and HIV-1 epitope variants. Clones were read by immunoSEQ multiplex PCR, and TCRdb kept only the in-frame ones, dropping some. This table holds more than 5,000 clones, around 66% found once. Their antigen targets remain unknown. The sequenced material came from cultured CD8+ T cells derived from PBMCs. These TCRs come from a male donor with HIV.

The gene calls are TRBV7-9 and TRBJ1-1; 10 nucleotides align to TRBD1. In germline, CDR1 is SEHNR, CDR2 FQNEAQ (reference sequence). Trimming at V came to 6 bases and at J to 4 bases, leaving 14 bases not matched to a gene. The CDR3 totals 17 residues. The CDR3, as DNA: TGTGCCAGCAGTTCCCCCGGGACAGGGGTGATTTCCACTGAAGCTTTCTTT. Amino acids: CASSSPGTGVISTEAFF.

V usage is TRBV10-3 and J usage is TRBJ1-3; D possibly corresponds to TRBD1 (5 bases). From germline, CDR1 is ENHRY and CDR2 SYGVKD. The CDR3 consists of 18 residues. Trimming cost V 5 bases and J 7 bases, with 27 bases left between them. CDR3: CAISPPRVGSGLGNTIYF. The DNA of the CDR3 is TGTGCCATCAGTCCCCCCAGGGTGGGTTCCGGTCTTGGTAACACCATATATTTT.

This sequence joins TRBV6-5 and TRBJ1-2, with D uncertain. Germline CDR1 and CDR2: MNHEY and SVGAGI. Trimming left V 1 base short and J 7 bases short, with 13 bases between. The CDR3 sequence is 14 residues long. The CDR3: CASSYFQDRGGYTF. CDR3 nucleotide sequence: TGTGCCAGCAGTTACTTCCAGGATCGGGGTGGCTACACCTTC.

Only a few counts were recorded for this clone. The gene calls are TRBV6-5 and TRBJ1-2; D gene ambiguous. The germline V gene encodes CDR1 MNHEY and CDR2 SVGAGI. CDR3 length: 13 amino acids. V was pared by 6 bases and J by 3 bases, with 11 bases between. CDR3 protein: CASRPRTDYGYTF. The CDR3 DNA sequence: TGTGCCAGCAGACCGCGGACGGACTATGGCTACACCTTC.

A few counts support this clone. The chain couples TRBV15 to TRBJ2-7, with 8 bases matching TRBD1. Germline CDR1 and CDR2: LNHNV and YYDKDF (reference sequence). With V trimmed by 1 base and J by 5 bases, 4 bases remained unmatched. The CDR3 runs 14 residues. The CDR3 region is CATSRGTGMDEQYF. CDR3 bases: TGTGCCACCAGCAGAGGGACAGGGATGGACGAGCAGTACTTC.

The rearrangement links TRBV7-7 to TRBJ2-2; 8 bases are shared with TRBD1. The CDR3 is 14 amino acids. Per germline, CDR1 SSHAT and CDR2 FNYEAQ (reference sequence). The trim removed 6 bases at V and 5 bases at J, leaving 5 bases unmatched. The CDR3 region is CASRGTGETGELFF. In DNA, the CDR3 is TGTGCCAGCAGGGGGACAGGCGAAACCGGGGAGCTGTTTTTT.

This clone was detected only a few times. This chain uses TRBV29-1 with TRBJ1-3, with D hard to call. This CDR3 has 13 residues. Germline CDR1 reads SQVTM; CDR2 reads ANQGSEA. V lost 4 bases to trimming and J lost 0 bases, with 7 bases between them. CDR3 coding DNA: TGCAGCGTTGTACTTCCCTCTGGAAACACCATATATTTT. It specifies CSVVLPSGNTIYF.

The rearrangement uses TRBV6-5 and TRBJ1-2; D possibly corresponds to TRBD1 (5 bases). Trimming cost V 7 bases and J 4 bases, with 19 bases left between them. Germline CDR1 is MNHEY and CDR2 is SVGAGI. This CDR3 contains 15 residues. CDR3 nucleotides: TGTGCCAGCAATTCCGGCGGGGGGGAGCTCTATGGCTACACCTTC. Protein product: CASNSGGGELYGYTF.

The V gene is TRBV11-2, the J gene TRBJ2-3; no clear D gene. V was pared by 3 bases and J by 2 bases, with 15 bases between. Germline CDR1 SGHAT, CDR2 FQNNGV. This CDR3 contains 16 residues. The chain's CDR3 is CASSLGSGPVTDTQYF. The DNA for the CDR3 is TGTGCCAGCAGCTTGGGGTCGGGTCCTGTCACAGATACGCAGTATTTT.

The rearrangement links TRBV28 to TRBJ2-2; 14 nucleotides agree with TRBD2. Germline CDR1 and CDR2: MDHEN and SYDVKM. Losses at the gene ends were 4 bases for V and 4 bases for J; bases not matched to a gene: 5. CDR3 size: 17 residues. The CDR3, as DNA: TGTGCCAGCAGTTCCCGGACTAGCGGGAGGATCACCGGGGAGCTGTTTTTT. As protein: CASSSRTSGRITGELFF.

This clone was counted a few times. The genes are TRBV27 and TRBJ1-1; the D gene is possibly TRBD1 (6 bases). V shed 2 bases and J shed 1 base, with 8 bases lying between them. Germline lookup yields CDR1 MNHEY and CDR2 SMNVEV (reference sequence). There are 14 residues in the CDR3. The CDR3 region has the DNA TGTGCCAGCAGTTTAGGACAGCCGAACACTGAAGCTTTCTTT. This encodes CASSLGQPNTEAFF.

The CDR3 region is CASSLGGSGNTIYF. DNA for the CDR3: TGTGCCAGCAGCTTAGGAGGGTCTGGAAACACCATATATTTT. This sequence joins TRBV11-2 and TRBJ1-3; the D is unclear. There are 14 residues in the CDR3. V was pared by 1 base and J by 1 base, with 5 bases between. The germline CDR1 and CDR2 sequences are SGHAT and FQNNGV.

Only a few counts were recorded for this clone. The chain recombines TRBV5-6 with TRBJ1-6, with no clear D. Germline CDR1 SGHDT, CDR2 YYEEEE. The CDR3 has 13 amino acids. V lost 0 bases, J lost 9 bases, and 7 bases lay in between. CDR3 in amino acids: CASSLGAVSPLHF. CDR3 coding DNA: TGTGCCAGCAGCTTGGGTGCGGTTTCACCCCTCCACTTT.

In its sample, this clone is large (0.1 to 1%). The chain uses TRBV28 and TRBJ2-7; D is possibly TRBD1 (5 bases). The V end was cut by 6 bases, the J end by 2 bases, with 17 bases between. Germline V lookup: CDR1 MDHEN, CDR2 SYDVKM. The length of the CDR3 is 15 residues. Here the CDR3 DNA reads TGTGCCAGCAGCGAATCAATAGGACAAGCCTACGAGCAGTACTTC. Encoded protein: CASSESIGQAYEQYF.

The chain carries TRBV27 and TRBJ2-1; 8 nucleotides match TRBD2. With 10 bases clipped from V and 5 bases from J, the junction kept 7 bases outside the gene matches. CDR3 length: 13 residues. Germline assignment: CDR1 MNHEY and CDR2 SMNVEV (reference sequence). CDR3 in DNA: TGTGCCACCGCGGGACTAGGGGACAATGAGCAGTTCTTC. Protein product: CATAGLGDNEQFF.

This chain links TRBV10-1 with TRBJ2-7, with a possible D match to TRBD2 (5 bases). This CDR3 has 15 residues. V gave up 3 bases and J gave up 0 bases, with 12 bases separating them. CDR1 is WNHNN, CDR2 SYGVQD, per germline (reference sequence). As DNA, the CDR3 is TGCGCCAGCAGTGATATACCGGGGAGCTCCTACGAGCAGTACTTC. It yields the protein CASSDIPGSSYEQYF.

The J gene is TRBJ2-7, the V gene TRBV5-6; a possible D gene is TRBD2 (7 bases). The germline CDR1 and CDR2 sequences are SGHDT and YYEEEE. Trimming pared 7 bases from V and 7 bases from J, leaving 15 bases between. CDR3 size: 12 residues. The CDR3 sequence: CASGRGAREQYF. The CDR3 nucleotides are TGTGCCAGCGGTCGGGGGGCGAGGGAGCAGTACTTC.

This clone was counted once. The rearrangement uses TRBV6-6 and TRBJ1-2; TRBD1 is a possible D gene (5 bases). The CDR3 is made up of 13 amino acids. Germline V lookup: CDR1 MNHNY, CDR2 SVGAGI (reference sequence). Trimming took 2 bases from V and 8 from J, leaving 12 bases between them. The CDR3 spells CASSYGAGRGYTF. Written as DNA, the CDR3 is TGTGCCAGCAGTTACGGGGCAGGGCGAGGCTACACCTTC.

The V gene is TRBV5-1, the J gene TRBJ1-3; D remains unclear. Germline V lookup: CDR1 SGHRS, CDR2 YFSETQ. The CDR3 extends over 14 amino acids. Trimming removed 2 bases at V and 2 bases at J, with 8 bases between. The CDR3 DNA follows: TGCGCCAGCAGCTTCCGGGAGCCTGGAAACACCATATATTTT. Encoded protein: CASSFREPGNTIYF. Full variable domain (missing parts from reference TRBV5-1 and TRBJ1-3): KAGVTQTPRYLIKTRGQQVTLSCSPISGHRSVSWYQQTPGQGLQFLFEYFSETQRNKGNFPGRFSGRQFSNSRSEMNVSTLELGDSALYLCASSFREPGNTIYFGEGSWLTVV.

This clone has only a few counts. The genes are TRBV7-9 and TRBJ2-1; tentatively, D is TRBD2 (6 bases). This CDR3 has 15 residues. V lost 2 bases and J lost 4, with 12 bases in between. Looked up from germline, CDR1 is SEHNR and CDR2 is FQNEAQ (reference sequence). The CDR3 here is CASSLSSGVYNEQFF. CDR3 coding DNA: TGTGCCAGCAGCTTATCGTCGGGAGTTTACAATGAGCAGTTCTTC.

The gene calls are TRBV19 and TRBJ2-2; D might be TRBD1 (5 bases). Per the germline V gene, CDR1 is LNHDA and CDR2 is SQIVND (reference sequence). This CDR3 spans 12 amino acids. V lost 9 bases, J lost 6 bases, and 11 bases lay in between. CDR3 DNA: TGTGCCAGCACTCAGGGTTCCGGGGAGCTGTTTTTT. It is translated as CASTQGSGELFF.

J is TRBJ1-2 and V is TRBV29-1, with 7 bases lining up with TRBD1. The CDR3 is made up of 12 amino acids. Losses at the gene ends were 5 bases for V and 7 bases for J; bases not matched to a gene: 7. CDR1 is SQVTM, CDR2 ANQGSEA, per germline. CDR3 loop: CSVSTGAGGYTF. The CDR3 DNA follows: TGCAGCGTTTCAACAGGGGCCGGTGGCTACACCTTC.

The genes are TRBV2 and TRBJ1-1, with 9 positions matching TRBD1. CDR1 is SNHLY, CDR2 FYNNEI, per germline. The junction had 5 bases not matched to a gene; V was cut back by 2 bases and J by 4 bases. The CDR3 covers 15 residues. The CDR3 nucleotides read TGTGCCAGCAGTGAACCAGACAGGGGGGGCACTGAAGCTTTCTTT. It codes for CASSEPDRGGTEAFF.